This TCR beta chain was identified in a study of shared clonotypes between healthy human individuals. Regarding the study as a whole: Relative to their counterparts shared across all four donors, non-shared clonotypes exhibited diminished generation probabilities. Richness estimates generally favored naive over memory subsets.

In germline, CDR1 is SGHAT, CDR2 FQNNGV. Trimming cost V 1 base and J 4 bases, with 8 bases left between them. CDR3 length equals 13 residues. Nashville, Tennessee was home to all donors, who were Caucasian adults. Only in-frame clones appear in the TCRdb table, and some are missing; sequencing was by immunoSEQ multiplex PCR. The sample shows under 350,000 clones, roughly 84% of them seen only once. Note on this clone: Its antigen is unknown.

Sequencing was performed on memory CD8+ T cells sorted from blood. Stated subset: CD45RO+ cells pooled with CCR7-negative TemRA cells. The chain uses TRBV11-2 and TRBJ2-7; no clear D gene. The sequence was collected from a man between 18 and 29 years old in good health. DNA for the CDR3: TGTGCCAGCAGCTTAGCACCCTTTTACGAGCAGTACTTC. Translated: CASSLAPFYEQYF.